This paragraph covers one TCR beta chain sequence. The antigen remains undetermined. Germline V CDR1 and CDR2: SQVTM, ANQGSEA. This CDR3 has 13 amino acids. V was pared by 5 bases and J by 5 bases, with 4 bases of the junction left unmatched. The primer mix had 60 Vbeta and 13 Jbeta primers. Data came from immunoSEQ multiplex PCR; TCRdb stores just in-frame clones and leaves some out. The sample has roughly 140,000 clones; roughly 10% are singletons. The sample is drawn from a study of cytomegalovirus exposure and HLA in healthy donors. Study results and limitations: Cytomegalovirus status, reportedly, was diagnosed with high specificity and sensitivity by the classifier. Some V segments, TRBV6-2 and TRBV6-3 among them, were indistinguishable and were therefore excluded.

The chain is built from TRBV29-1 and TRBJ2-1; 9 bases agree with TRBD1. The sequence was collected from a male donor in good health and CMV-seronegative. Sequenced input: PBMCs. CDR3 loop: CSVRTGDNNEQFF. The CDR3, as DNA: TGCAGCGTTAGGACAGGGGACAACAATGAGCAGTTCTTC.